The 28 T cell receptor beta chains below come from one sample, sequenced in a study of Graves' ophthalmopathy and Graves' hyperthyroidism. Researchers took RNA transcripts and amplified TCR beta CDR3 regions from them. An opening RT-PCR round employed HTBI primers and preceded a second-round multiplex PCR. TCRdb re-called the multiplex PCR reads through MiXCR, storing one row per CDR3 protein. There are about 400,000 distinct CDR3 sequences in the sample; around 20% occur only once, and 1.6% lies in the top ten. Sample: peripheral blood. These receptors all come from a woman younger than 30 with Graves' ophthalmopathy.

This clonotype was recorded many times. This chain joins TRBV20-1 and TRBJ2-2, with 7 positions matching TRBD1. This CDR3 spans 16 amino acids. Germline CDR1 is DFQATT and CDR2 is SNEGSKA (reference sequence). The J segment lost 3 bases and the V segment lost 6 bases, leaving 13 bases of the junction unmatched. CDR3 loop: CSARKGQPWDTGELFF. As DNA, the CDR3 is TGCAGTGCCCGAAAGGGACAGCCGTGGGACACCGGGGAGCTGTTTTTT.

The rearrangement joins TRBV6-5 to TRBJ2-5; D not resolved. Germline V gives CDR1 MNHEY, CDR2 SVGAGI. Trimming took 0 bases from V and 7 from J, leaving 15 bases between them. This CDR3 has 15 residues. CDR3 residues: CASSYSSRRAGTQYF. The CDR3 DNA sequence: TGTGCCAGCAGTTACTCGAGTCGGAGAGCAGGGACCCAGTACTTC.

This clonotype was seen repeatedly, ten times or more. V gene TRBV7-3 combines with J gene TRBJ2-5; D may be TRBD2 (5 bases). CDR1 SGHTA and CDR2 FQGTGA come from the germline V gene. Between the trimmed V and J ends, which lost 5 bases and 0 bases, there was a span of 13 bases. The CDR3 covers 15 residues. Written as DNA, the CDR3 is TGTGCCAGCAGCCGCAGCGGAGCTTACCAAGAGACCCAGTACTTC. Translation gives CASSRSGAYQETQYF.

This clonotype was recorded many times. The V and J genes are TRBV6-2 or TRBV6-3 and TRBJ1-5; 11 bases are a match to TRBD1. Unmatched junction bases numbered 6, after V lost 5 bases and J lost 0 bases. The CDR3 covers 17 residues. Germline CDR1 and CDR2: MNHEY and SVGEGT. The DNA of the CDR3 is TGTGCCAGCAGTCGCCGGGACAGGGGGTATAGCAATCAGCCCCAGCATTTT. Protein sequence: CASSRRDRGYSNQPQHF.

This clonotype was found many times. This chain joins TRBV29-1 and TRBJ2-2; 7 bases are shared with TRBD1. The CDR3 spans 15 residues. Per germline, CDR1 SQVTM and CDR2 ANQGSEA. V dropped 4 bases and J dropped 3; count of bases not matched to a gene: 8. The CDR3 DNA sequence: TGCAGCGTTGTCCCCACTGGACAGGACACCGGGGAGCTGTTTTTT. Its protein is CSVVPTGQDTGELFF.

The rearrangement links TRBV7-2 to TRBJ1-1; D remains ambiguous. There are 14 residues in the CDR3. The V gene's germline CDR1 is SGHTA and CDR2 FQGNSA. V dropped 5 bases and J dropped 6 bases, with 16 bases sitting between them. CDR3 sequence reads: CASSLRTGAPEAFF. CDR3 DNA: TGTGCCAGCAGCCTTAGGACCGGCGCCCCTGAAGCTTTCTTT. The full variable domain, its missing parts supplied by reference TRBV7-2 and TRBJ1-1, is GAGVSQSPSNKVTEKGKDVELRCDPISGHTALYWYRQSLGQGLEFLIYFQGNSAPDKSGLPSDRFSAERTGGSVSTLTIQRTQQEDSAVYLCASSLRTGAPEAFFGQGTRLTVV.

This clonotype was observed many times. The chain employs TRBV20-1 and TRBJ2-2; weak D call: TRBD2 (5 bases). CDR3 size: 14 residues. Trimming removed 3 bases from V and 1 base from J, with 9 bases in between. The germline V gene has CDR1 DFQATT and CDR2 SNEGSKA (reference sequence). CDR3 sequence (DNA): TGCAGTGCTAGTCCCGGGGAGAACACCGGGGAGCTGTTTTTT. It encodes CSASPGENTGELFF.

This clonotype was seen ten or more times. J is TRBJ2-4 and V is TRBV10-3, with 7 nucleotides matching TRBD1. The CDR3 runs to 12 residues. V shed 4 bases and J 8 bases; nucleotides not matched to a gene: 2. Germline CDR1 ENHRY, CDR2 SYGVKD. This chain's CDR3 is CAISGDSDIQYF. Here the CDR3 DNA reads TGTGCCATCAGTGGGGACAGTGACATTCAGTACTTC.

This clonotype occurred many times. The chain has TRBV20-1 and TRBJ2-5; 10 bases fit TRBD2. The germline CDR1 and CDR2 sequences are DFQATT and SNEGSKA (reference sequence). V dropped 5 bases and J dropped 5; count of bases not matched to a gene: 5. CDR3 size: 13 residues. The CDR3 bases are TGCAGTGCTCCCCTAGCGGGAGTGGAGACCCAGTACTTC. Protein sequence: CSAPLAGVETQYF.

This clonotype was seen repeatedly, ten times or more. This chain joins TRBV7-2 and TRBJ1-2, with a possible D match to TRBD1 (6 bases). This CDR3 is built from 14 residues. Between the trimmed V and J ends, which lost 2 bases and 5 bases, there was a span of 12 bases. Germline V lookup: CDR1 SGHTA, CDR2 FQGNSA. In DNA form, the CDR3 reads TGTGCCAGCAGCTTACTGGGGGCGAAGTATGGCTACACCTTC. Its protein product is CASSLLGAKYGYTF.

This clonotype was detected only a few times. The rearrangement uses TRBV6-1 and TRBJ1-6, with D maybe TRBD1 (6 bases). Trimming left V 7 bases short and J 8 bases short, with 18 bases between. Germline CDR1 MNHNS, CDR2 SASEGT. The CDR3 has 15 amino acids. Here the CDR3 DNA reads TGTGCCAGCACTAGAGCATCAGGGGTTGATTCACCCCTCCACTTT. Its protein product is CASTRASGVDSPLHF.

This clonotype has a count of ten or more. The chain carries TRBV28 and TRBJ1-1; no clear D gene. Germline CDR1 and CDR2: MDHEN and SYDVKM. Trimming left V 7 bases short and J 3 bases short, with 9 bases between. The length of the CDR3 is 12 residues. CDR3 nucleotides: TGTGCCAGCACCGCGACACACACTGAAGCTTTCTTT. Encoded protein: CASTATHTEAFF.

The sample holds many counts of this clonotype. V gene TRBV12-3 or TRBV12-4 combines with J gene TRBJ2-5, with D perhaps TRBD1 (6 bases). The CDR3 extends over 12 amino acids. The V end was cut by 7 bases, the J end by 4 bases, with 10 bases between. CDR3 amino acids: CASMQGRETQYF. CDR3 DNA sequence: TGTGCCAGCATGCAGGGGAGAGAGACCCAGTACTTC.

J is TRBJ1-1 and V is TRBV11-3; no clear D. V was clipped by 7 bases and J by 1 base, with 10 bases between them. The V gene's germline CDR1 is SGHNT and CDR2 YENEEA. The CDR3 is 13 residues long. This chain's CDR3 is CASIGEGNTEAFF. The CDR3 nucleotides read TGTGCCAGCATCGGGGAGGGGAACACTGAAGCTTTCTTT. Variable domain in full (rest from reference TRBV11-3 and TRBJ1-1): EAGVVQSPRYKIIEKKQPVAFWCNPISGHNTLYWYLQNLGQGPELLIRYENEEAVDDSQLPKDRFSAERLKGVDSTLKIQPAELGDSAVYLCASIGEGNTEAFFGQGTRLTVV.

The rearrangement uses TRBV27 and TRBJ1-2; TRBD1 matches 7 bases. V gave up 7 bases and J gave up 7 bases; unmatched junction bases: 15. The CDR3 consists of 15 residues. Germline lookup yields CDR1 MNHEY and CDR2 SMNVEV (reference sequence). CDR3 DNA: TGTGCCAGCACTGCTACGACAGGGCCTTGGGGTGGCTACACCTTC. Translation: CASTATTGPWGGYTF.

This clonotype was counted at least ten times. CDR3 DNA: TGTGCCAGCAGCCCCCAGGGGGAGACCCAGTACTTC. It translates to CASSPQGETQYF. The rearrangement links TRBV7-3 to TRBJ2-5; tentative D call: TRBD1 (6 bases). The CDR3 has 12 residues. V dropped 5 bases and J dropped 5 bases, with 9 bases sitting between them. Germline-derived CDR1 and CDR2 are SGHTA and FQGTGA.

There are a few counts of this clonotype. The chain carries TRBV5-1 and TRBJ1-3; 8 bases align to TRBD1. In germline, CDR1 is SGHRS, CDR2 YFSETQ. The V and J ends lost 0 bases and 2 bases, in that order; junction bases with no gene match: 1. The CDR3 runs 15 residues. The chain's CDR3 is CASSLGQGTGNTIYF. Written as DNA, the CDR3 is TGCGCCAGCAGCTTGGGACAGGGGACTGGAAACACCATATATTTT.

This clonotype was detected many times. This chain connects TRBV6-1 to TRBJ2-2; no clear D. CDR3 length: 13 residues. Trimming removed 7 bases at V and 5 bases at J, with 11 bases between. Germline CDR1 and CDR2: MNHNS and SASEGT. The CDR3 DNA reads TGTGCCAGCAAAGGCCGAGGAACCGGGGAGCTGTTTTTT. Translating gives CASKGRGTGELFF.

In its sample, this clonotype was seen many times. The V call is TRBV5-1, the J call TRBJ1-1; D gene uncertain. Trimming removed 0 bases from V and 3 bases from J, with 15 bases in between. Germline V gives CDR1 SGHRS, CDR2 YFSETQ. This CDR3 has 16 amino acids. The CDR3 loop reads CASSLVGDLRDTEAFF. CDR3 in DNA: TGCGCCAGCAGCTTGGTCGGGGATTTAAGGGACACTGAAGCTTTCTTT.

This clonotype turned up a few times. One end of the junction does not line up with germline, which may come from a read error. The CDR3 protein is CASSFPGQSIRTEAFF. CDR3 bases: TGCGCCAGCAGCTTTCCGGGACAGTCAATCAGAACTGAAGCTTTCTTT. The J gene is TRBJ1-1, the V gene TRBV11-2; 7 bases are shared with TRBD1. This CDR3 region has 16 residues. Per the germline V gene, CDR1 is SGHAT and CDR2 is FQNNGV.

This clonotype was counted at least ten times. This chain links TRBV28 with TRBJ2-7; D is unclear. Trimming shortened V by 6 bases and J by 2 bases, and 14 bases separated the two germline ends. The CDR3 has 14 residues. CDR1 and CDR2 from the germline V gene are MDHEN and SYDVKM. CDR3 coding DNA: TGTGCCAGCAGAAAAATTCTCCCACCCTACGAGCAGTACTTC. This encodes CASRKILPPYEQYF. Full variable domain (outside the CDR3, taken from reference TRBV28 and TRBJ2-7): DVKVTQSSRYLVKRTGEKVFLECVQDMDHENMFWYRQDPGLGLRLIYFSYDVKMKEKGDIPEGYSVSREKKERFSLILESASTNQTSMYLCASRKILPPYEQYFGPGTRLTVT.

This clonotype has ten or more counts. The V gene is TRBV28, the J gene TRBJ1-3; a weak D match, TRBD1 (5 bases). CDR1 and CDR2 (germline): MDHEN, SYDVKM. This CDR3 region has 13 residues. The V and J ends lost 7 bases and 1 base respectively, with 8 bases between them. The CDR3 loop reads CASTTGSGNTIYF. The CDR3 coding sequence is TGTGCCAGCACCACAGGTTCTGGAAACACCATATATTTT.

This clonotype was detected ten times or more. The chain links TRBV2 to TRBJ1-5; 8 bases fit TRBD1. This CDR3 is built from 13 residues. V lost 7 bases and J lost 5; bases outside the gene matches: 4. Germline CDR1 and CDR2: SNHLY and FYNNEI. CDR3 amino acids: CASMVQGDQPQHF. CDR3 bases: TGTGCCAGCATGGTACAGGGGGATCAGCCCCAGCATTTT. Based on the CDR3 plus reference TRBV2 and TRBJ1-5, the full variable domain is EPEVTQTPSHQVTQMGQEVILRCVPISNHLYFYWYRQILGQKVEFLVSFYNNEISEKSEIFDDQFSVERPDGSNFTLKIRSTKLEDSAMYFCASMVQGDQPQHFGDGTRLSIL.

The chain links TRBV5-1 to TRBJ1-5; tentative D call: TRBD1 (5 bases). CDR1 is SGHRS and CDR2 is YFSETQ in the germline V gene. Trimming shortened V by 0 bases and J by 7 bases, and 11 bases separated the two germline ends. This CDR3 is built from 14 residues. The CDR3 DNA sequence: TGCGCCAGCAGCTTGGGGGGGACTAAGCAGCCCCAGCATTTT. It codes for CASSLGGTKQPQHF.

The sample holds many counts of this clonotype. The chain joins TRBV12-3 or TRBV12-4 to TRBJ1-1; D gene uncertain. The CDR3 has 14 amino acids. Trimming left V 10 bases short and J 0 bases short, with 15 bases between. This CDR3 is CATNGPGLNTEAFF. Written as DNA, the CDR3 is TGTGCCACTAATGGCCCCGGACTGAACACTGAAGCTTTCTTT.

This clonotype was recorded at least ten times. This chain connects TRBV6-5 to TRBJ1-6; D ambiguous. Trimming removed 6 bases from V and 6 bases from J, with 15 bases in between. This CDR3 has 15 amino acids. Germline-derived CDR1 and CDR2 are MNHEY and SVGAGI. The CDR3 spells CASSPKRVVNSPLHF. CDR3 nucleotide sequence: TGTGCCAGCAGCCCAAAAAGGGTGGTTAATTCACCCCTCCACTTT.

With regard to this clonotype: One base away lies a much larger clone, so this may be a sequencing read error. This CDR3 is missing its conserved last phenylalanine or tryptophan, likely due to a read error. The chain carries TRBV9 and TRBJ2-5; D remains unclear. The CDR3 totals 16 residues. Trimming took 0 bases from V and 5 from J, leaving 17 bases between them. Germline lookup yields CDR1 SGDLS and CDR2 YYNGEE. The CDR3 here is CASSVGGARLTETQYL. In DNA form, the CDR3 reads TGTGCCAGCAGCGTAGGTGGAGCCCGCTTGACGGAGACCCAGTACCTC.

This chain joins TRBV19 and TRBJ1-1; no firm D call. Trimming took off 3 bases at V and 0 bases at J, with 11 bases between the two ends. Germline CDR1 LNHDA, CDR2 SQIVND (reference sequence). The CDR3 consists of 15 residues. In nucleotides, the CDR3 is TGTGCCAGTAGTATCTATCCAGGCCTGAACACTGAAGCTTTCTTT. It translates to CASSIYPGLNTEAFF.